These T cell receptor beta chains were read from a single sample in a study of cytomegalovirus exposure and HLA in healthy donors. The method was immunoSEQ multiplex PCR; TCRdb's version includes in-frame clones alone and lacks a portion of them. The table has 130,000 or so clones, about 83% seen once; the top ten hold 5.2%. The sample comprised PBMCs. The receptors come from a woman aged 25 to 39 in good health and CMV-seronegative. Each CDR3 is given with its conserved first and last residue. Each record gives: J gene, clone size, D gene, V gene, CDR3 DNA, CDR3 protein. D genes are given only for firm matches. A row's size may be missing; if present it is once, few, many or a size class.

j_gene: TRBJ1-1
abundance: -
d_gene: -
v_gene: TRBV19
CDR3nt: TGTGCCAGTAATTCCGGGGGGTGGACTGAAGCTTTCTTT
CDR3aa: CASNSGGWTEAFF

j_gene: TRBJ1-6
abundance: few
d_gene: -
v_gene: TRBV7-2
CDR3nt: TGTGCCAGCAGCTTGGCGGGGCACGCCTCTAATAATTCACCCCTCCACTTT
CDR3aa: CASSLAGHASNNSPLHF

j_gene: TRBJ1-2
abundance: -
d_gene: TRBD1
v_gene: TRBV28
CDR3nt: TGTGCCAGCAGTGTACAGGGGGCGGTCTATGGCTACACCTTC
CDR3aa: CASSVQGAVYGYTF

j_gene: TRBJ2-1
abundance: few
d_gene: -
v_gene: TRBV4-3
CDR3nt: TGCGCCAGCAGCCGCGGACTTCAGAGCTCCTACAATGAGCAGTTCTTC
CDR3aa: CASSRGLQSSYNEQFF

j_gene: TRBJ2-7
abundance: -
d_gene: TRBD2
v_gene: TRBV28
CDR3nt: TGTGCCAGCAGTTCTGCCGTAGCGGGACACTACGAGCAGTACTTC
CDR3aa: CASSSAVAGHYEQYF

j_gene: TRBJ1-5
abundance: -
d_gene: TRBD1
v_gene: TRBV28
CDR3nt: TGTGCCAGCAGAAGGTACAGGGGTGGAAATCAGCCCCAGCATTTT
CDR3aa: CASRRYRGGNQPQHF

j_gene: TRBJ2-1
abundance: -
d_gene: -
v_gene: TRBV5-5
CDR3nt: TGTGCCAGCAGCTTGGGCTCAGGGTTAGTGGACAATGAGCAGTTCTTC
CDR3aa: CASSLGSGLVDNEQFF

j_gene: TRBJ1-4
abundance: -
d_gene: -
v_gene: TRBV10-3
CDR3nt: TGTGCCATCAGTGACGTCGGGGGGGCCTATAATGAAAAACTGTTTTTT
CDR3aa: CAISDVGGAYNEKLFF

j_gene: TRBJ2-7
abundance: once
d_gene: -
v_gene: TRBV7-9
CDR3nt: TGTGCCAGCAGCTTATTGCCCGCTGGGCTACCCTACGAGCAGTACTTC
CDR3aa: CASSLLPAGLPYEQYF

j_gene: TRBJ1-1
abundance: -
d_gene: -
v_gene: TRBV12-1
CDR3nt: TGTGCCAGCAGCCCCGACAGTACTAAGAACACTGAAGCTTTCTTT
CDR3aa: CASSPDSTKNTEAFF

j_gene: TRBJ1-2
abundance: once
d_gene: -
v_gene: TRBV15
CDR3nt: TGTGCCACCAGCAGAGTTGCCAGCGTCTATGGCTACACCTTC
CDR3aa: CATSRVASVYGYTF

j_gene: TRBJ1-1
abundance: -
d_gene: -
v_gene: TRBV4-1
CDR3nt: TGCGCCAGCAGCCAAACATTGAACACTGAAGCTTTCTTT
CDR3aa: CASSQTLNTEAFF

j_gene: TRBJ1-2
abundance: -
d_gene: TRBD1
v_gene: TRBV5-1
CDR3nt: TGCGCCAGCAGCCTCCGACCCCTGACAGGGGGCGCCTATGGCTACACCTTC
CDR3aa: CASSLRPLTGGAYGYTF

j_gene: TRBJ2-1
abundance: -
d_gene: -
v_gene: TRBV7-8
CDR3nt: TGTGCCAGCACGCTACCAACAGGGTCTCACAATGAGCAGTTCTTC
CDR3aa: CASTLPTGSHNEQFF

j_gene: TRBJ1-1
abundance: -
d_gene: -
v_gene: TRBV9
CDR3nt: TGTGCCAGCACCCTGGGGGGGTCCTGGGACACTGAAGCTTTCTTT
CDR3aa: CASTLGGSWDTEAFF

j_gene: TRBJ1-3
abundance: -
d_gene: TRBD1
v_gene: TRBV7-2
CDR3nt: TGTGCCAGCCGGACAGGTTTCTCTGGAAACACCATATATTTT
CDR3aa: CASRTGFSGNTIYF

j_gene: TRBJ1-1
abundance: -
d_gene: -
v_gene: TRBV6-6
CDR3nt: TGTGCCACACAACCTCCGGGCTCCCAGGGGACTGAAGCTTTCTTT
CDR3aa: CATQPPGSQGTEAFF

j_gene: TRBJ2-5
abundance: -
d_gene: -
v_gene: TRBV5-1
CDR3nt: TGCGCCAGCAGCTTGGACGGGAGCGATCAAGAGACCCAGTACTTC
CDR3aa: CASSLDGSDQETQYF

j_gene: TRBJ1-2
abundance: -
d_gene: -
v_gene: TRBV30
CDR3nt: TGTGCCTACCCCCGGGACAAGGTCTATGGCTACACCTTC
CDR3aa: CAYPRDKVYGYTF

j_gene: TRBJ2-5
abundance: -
d_gene: TRBD2
v_gene: TRBV19
CDR3nt: TGTGCCAGTAGTACGACACTGACTAGCGGGAGAGAGACCCAGTACTTC
CDR3aa: CASSTTLTSGRETQYF

j_gene: TRBJ2-2
abundance: -
d_gene: -
v_gene: TRBV30
CDR3nt: TGTGCCTGGAGTGTACTCAGGGAGCTGTTTTTT
CDR3aa: CAWSVLRELFF

j_gene: TRBJ2-2
abundance: -
d_gene: TRBD2
v_gene: TRBV19
CDR3nt: TGTGCCACCCCTAGGTTGACTAGCGGGAATACAAACACCGGGGAGCTGTTTTTT
CDR3aa: CATPRLTSGNTNTGELFF

j_gene: TRBJ2-7
abundance: -
d_gene: TRBD1
v_gene: TRBV6-5
CDR3nt: TGTGCCAGCAGTTACAGCCCAGGGGGCCGAAACGAGCAGTACTTC
CDR3aa: CASSYSPGGRNEQYF

j_gene: TRBJ2-1
abundance: -
d_gene: -
v_gene: TRBV9
CDR3nt: TGTGCCAGCAGCGGTAGACGCCGCGGAGCGGAGTTATACAATGAGCAGTTCTTC
CDR3aa: CASSGRRRGAELYNEQFF

j_gene: TRBJ2-3
abundance: -
d_gene: TRBD2
v_gene: TRBV7-3
CDR3nt: TGTGCCAGCAGCTTAATTGGAGGCGGGGGGGCATTGGCAGATACGCAGTATTTT
CDR3aa: CASSLIGGGGALADTQYF

j_gene: TRBJ2-1
abundance: -
d_gene: -
v_gene: TRBV4-1
CDR3nt: TGCGCCAGCAGCCAAGATCAGGCTAGCAGGAATGAGCAGTTCTTC
CDR3aa: CASSQDQASRNEQFF

j_gene: TRBJ2-2
abundance: -
d_gene: -
v_gene: TRBV2
CDR3nt: TGTGCCAGCAGTGATCAAAACACCGGGGAGCTGTTTTTT
CDR3aa: CASSDQNTGELFF

j_gene: TRBJ1-1
abundance: -
d_gene: TRBD1
v_gene: TRBV19
CDR3nt: TGTGCCAGTAGTCCGGGGACAGGGAGTACTGAAGCTTTCTTT
CDR3aa: CASSPGTGSTEAFF

j_gene: TRBJ2-7
abundance: few
d_gene: -
v_gene: TRBV7-6
CDR3nt: TGTGCCAGCAGCTTAGCGAGCGGGCTAGTAGGCGAGCAGTACTTC
CDR3aa: CASSLASGLVGEQYF

j_gene: TRBJ2-3
abundance: -
d_gene: -
v_gene: TRBV7-2
CDR3nt: TGTGCCAGCATCCCTCGGCGCGGGGCTAGCACAGATACGCAGTATTTT
CDR3aa: CASIPRRGASTDTQYF

j_gene: TRBJ1-1
abundance: once
d_gene: -
v_gene: TRBV5-1
CDR3nt: TGCGCCAGCAGCTTGGGGAGGGACGCTGAAGCTTTCTTT
CDR3aa: CASSLGRDAEAFF

j_gene: TRBJ2-5
abundance: -
d_gene: TRBD2
v_gene: TRBV5-1
CDR3nt: TGCGCCAGCAGCTTGGGGACCTTAGCGGGAAGCCAAGAGACCCAGTACTTC
CDR3aa: CASSLGTLAGSQETQYF